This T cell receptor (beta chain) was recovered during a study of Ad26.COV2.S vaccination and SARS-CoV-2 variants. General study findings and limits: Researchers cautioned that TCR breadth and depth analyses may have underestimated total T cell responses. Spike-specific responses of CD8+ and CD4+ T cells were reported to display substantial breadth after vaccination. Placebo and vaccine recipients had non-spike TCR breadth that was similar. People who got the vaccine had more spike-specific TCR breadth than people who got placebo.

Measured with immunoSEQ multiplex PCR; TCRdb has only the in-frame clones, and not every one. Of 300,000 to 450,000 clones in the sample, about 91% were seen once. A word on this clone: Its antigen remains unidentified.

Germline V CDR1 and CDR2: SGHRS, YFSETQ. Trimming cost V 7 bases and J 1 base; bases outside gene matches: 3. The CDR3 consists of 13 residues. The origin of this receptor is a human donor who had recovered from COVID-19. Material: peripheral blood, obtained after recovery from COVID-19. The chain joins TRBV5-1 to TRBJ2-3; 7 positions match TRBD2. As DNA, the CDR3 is TGCGCCAGCGCCCGGGGGGGCACAGATACGCAGTATTTT. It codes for CASARGGTDTQYF. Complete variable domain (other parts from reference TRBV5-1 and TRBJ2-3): KAGVTQTPRYLIKTRGQQVTLSCSPISGHRSVSWYQQTPGQGLQFLFEYFSETQRNKGNFPGRFSGRQFSNSRSEMNVSTLELGDSALYLCASARGGTDTQYFGPGTRLTVL.